A single TCR beta chain is shown here with its context. Its antigen is unknown. Germline V gives CDR1 KGHSH, CDR2 LQKENI. V shed 2 bases, J shed 5 bases, and the junction held 5 bases outside the gene matches. This CDR3 has 15 residues. Primers: 60 Vbeta forward and 13 Jbeta reverse. Data came from immunoSEQ multiplex PCR; TCRdb stores just in-frame clones and leaves some out. The table records 95,000 to 150,000 clones, over 65% of them present only once. The entry originates in a study of cytomegalovirus exposure and HLA in healthy donors. Study conclusions and caveats: The study carried out a later analysis of TCR beta sequences. It associated some 15,000 of them with specific HLA alleles at a false discovery rate of 0.05. Solely CMV serostatus was available to characterize immune exposure. A previous analysis found most TCR beta V segments productive roughly 90% or roughly 30% of the time.

The TCR originated in a man in his thirties or forties in good health and CMV-seropositive. This chain joins TRBV18 and TRBJ2-7; TRBD1 matches 11 bases. Sequencing was carried out using PBMCs. CDR3 protein: CASSPGGQGGNEQYF. The DNA of the CDR3 is TGTGCCAGCTCACCAGGGGGACAGGGGGGCAACGAGCAGTACTTC.